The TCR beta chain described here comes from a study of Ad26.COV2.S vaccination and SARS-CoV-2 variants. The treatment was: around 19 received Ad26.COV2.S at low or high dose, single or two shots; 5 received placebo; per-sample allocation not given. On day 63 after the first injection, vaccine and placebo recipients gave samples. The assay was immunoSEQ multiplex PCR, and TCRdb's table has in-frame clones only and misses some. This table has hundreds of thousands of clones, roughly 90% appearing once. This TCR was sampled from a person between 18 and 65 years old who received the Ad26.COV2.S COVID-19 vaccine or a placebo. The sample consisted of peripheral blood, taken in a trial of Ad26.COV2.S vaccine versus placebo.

Here the CDR3 reads CASSLLIPDSNQPQHF. For the CDR3, the DNA is TGTGCCAGCAGCTTACTTATCCCCGATAGCAATCAGCCCCAGCATTTT. This chain links TRBV7-8 with TRBJ1-5; D not resolved. Germline CDR1 SGHVS, CDR2 FQNEAQ. The V gene lost 2 bases and the J gene lost 0 bases, with 11 bases spanning the gap. The CDR3 length is 16 residues. Combining the CDR3 with reference TRBV7-8 and TRBJ1-5 gives the whole variable domain GAGVSQSPRYKVAKRGQDVALRCDPISGHVSLFWYQQALGQGPEFLTYFQNEAQLDKSGLPSDRFFAERPEGSVSTLKIQRTQQEDSAVYLCASSLLIPDSNQPQHFGDGTRLSIL.